The next 10 T cell receptor beta chains were all read from a single sample in a study of blood T cell repertoires in COVID-19. Here immunoSEQ multiplex PCR was the method, and the copy in TCRdb shows in-frame clones only, minus some. The repertoire holds 200,000 to 250,000 clones, with around 90% as singletons. The sample comprised PBMCs or T cells enriched from blood (not recorded which). These receptors all stem from a young woman who had recovered from COVID-19.

CDR3 DNA: TGTGCCAGCAGCTTGGACGTTTCAGATGAAAAACTGTTTTTT. Encoded protein: CASSLDVSDEKLFF. This chain links TRBV5-4 with TRBJ1-4; D unclear. The CDR3 has 14 residues. V shed 0 bases and J shed 6 bases, with 9 bases lying between them. Germline V gene sequence: CDR1 SGHNT, CDR2 YYREEE (reference sequence).

This chain connects TRBV6-1 to TRBJ1-1, with a possible D match to TRBD1 (6 bases). The V gene lost 1 base and the J gene lost 10 bases, with 22 bases spanning the gap. Looked up from germline, CDR1 is MNHNS and CDR2 is SASEGT. The CDR3 has 16 amino acids. The CDR3 protein is CASSEEGTGWILGAFF. The CDR3 nucleotides are TGTGCCAGCAGTGAAGAAGGAACAGGGTGGATCTTAGGAGCTTTCTTT.

CDR3 residues: CASSLVKQGAGNTIYF. CDR3 sequence (DNA): TGTGCCAGCAGCTTGGTAAAACAGGGGGCCGGAAACACCATATATTTT. The V call is TRBV5-8, the J call TRBJ1-3; 9 positions agree with TRBD1. V was clipped by 0 bases and J by 4 bases; unmatched bases: 5. CDR3 size: 16 residues. Germline V CDR1 and CDR2: SGHTS, YDEGEE.

The chain employs TRBV4-1 and TRBJ1-1, with a tentative D call TRBD1 (5 bases). The CDR3 extends over 16 amino acids. CDR1 is MGHRA, CDR2 YSYEKL, per germline. V gave up 1 base and J gave up 1 base, with 13 bases separating them. CDR3 nucleotides: TGCGCCAGCAGCCAAGGACGGGGGATTGGGAACACTGAAGCTTTCTTT. Translating it yields CASSQGRGIGNTEAFF.

The rearrangement joins TRBV4-2 to TRBJ1-2, with a possible D match to TRBD1 (6 bases). This CDR3 has 13 residues. Trimming stripped 1 base from V and 5 bases from J, with 8 bases between. Looked up from germline, CDR1 is LGHNA and CDR2 is YNFKEQ. The CDR3 DNA reads TGTGCCAGCAGCCAAGCCAGGGGATATGGCTACACCTTC. Translation: CASSQARGYGYTF.

The chain employs TRBV5-4 and TRBJ2-5; TRBD1 matches at 9 bases. The germline V gene has CDR1 SGHNT and CDR2 YYREEE (reference sequence). The V gene end was trimmed by 2 bases and the J gene end by 5 bases; junction bases not matched to a gene: 7. The CDR3 spans 15 residues. In DNA, the CDR3 is TGTGCCAGCAGCTTCGACAGGGGGTGGTCGGAGACCCAGTACTTC. Translated, it gives CASSFDRGWSETQYF. The full variable domain, in which reference TRBV5-4 and TRBJ2-5 provide the parts outside the CDR3, is ETGVTQSPTHLIKTRGQQVTLRCSSQSGHNTVSWYQQALGQGPQFIFQYYREEENGRGNFPPRFSGLQFPNYSSELNVNALELDDSALYLCASSFDRGWSETQYFGPGTRLLVL.

The chain couples TRBV10-3 to TRBJ2-7; D possibly corresponds to TRBD2 (5 bases). The length of the CDR3 is 15 residues. V lost 0 bases and J lost 2, with 11 bases in between. The germline gives CDR1 ENHRY, CDR2 SYGVKD. The CDR3 nucleotides are TGTGCCATCAGTGAGTCGGAGGCAGCGACCTACGAGCAGTACTTC. Amino acids: CAISESEAATYEQYF.

The chain employs TRBV7-2 and TRBJ1-5, with a weak D call TRBD1 (5 bases). V was shortened by 5 bases and J by 7 bases, with 12 bases between the two germline ends. This CDR3 is 13 amino acids long. CDR1 and CDR2 (germline): SGHTA, FQGNSA. CDR3: CASSPGWGQPQHF. The CDR3 region has the DNA TGTGCCAGCAGCCCAGGGTGGGGACAGCCCCAGCATTTT. Full variable domain (rest looked up from reference TRBV7-2 and TRBJ1-5): GAGVSQSPSNKVTEKGKDVELRCDPISGHTALYWYRQSLGQGLEFLIYFQGNSAPDKSGLPSDRFSAERTGGSVSTLTIQRTQQEDSAVYLCASSPGWGQPQHFGDGTRLSIL.

The chain employs TRBV3-1 (or the pseudogene TRBV3-2) and TRBJ2-1; D not certain. Germline V gene lookup returns CDR1 LGHDT and CDR2 YNNKEL (reference sequence). CDR3 length: 16 residues. Trimming shortened V by 4 bases and J by 3 bases, and 16 bases separated the two germline ends. In DNA form, the CDR3 reads TGTGCCAGCAGCCCCCGAGGATACGAAGTCTACAATGAGCAGTTCTTC. Its protein is CASSPRGYEVYNEQFF.

V gene TRBV4-3 combines with J gene TRBJ1-3; 7 nucleotides agree with TRBD1. This CDR3 has 15 amino acids. Germline-derived CDR1 and CDR2 are LGHNA and YSLEER. V trimming: 0 bases; J trimming: 11 bases; junction bases outside the gene matches: 10. The DNA of the CDR3 is TGCGCCAGCAGCCAAGATAAGGGGGCGCGTAACTCCATATATTTT. This translates into CASSQDKGARNSIYF.